This T cell receptor (beta chain) emerged from a study of radiation and T cells in renal cell carcinoma. V lost 2 bases and J lost 1, with 12 bases in between. The germline gives CDR1 SGHTA, CDR2 FQGTGA. The CDR3 sequence is 17 residues long. Study-wide results and caveats: From baseline, blood top tumor clonotypes peaked at 2 weeks post-radiation.

With respect to this clone: The target antigen is unknown.

Sequencing was performed with immunoSEQ multiplex PCR; in TCRdb, only in-frame clones are kept and a portion is missing. Of roughly 150,000 clones listed, about 87% are singletons. The sample's time point: blood 2 weeks post-SBRT. Described treatment: 15 Gy SBRT to primary tumor, nephrectomy 4 weeks later. The patient's renal cell carcinoma had clear cell pathology. The chain links TRBV7-3 to TRBJ2-6; D might be TRBD1 (5 bases). The sequencing used blood, collected from a patient whose treatment included radiotherapy and nephrectomy. This sequence was found in a woman in her forties or fifties with renal cell carcinoma. The CDR3 sequence is CASSLADSGSGANVLTF. DNA for the CDR3: TGTGCCAGCAGCTTAGCCGACAGTGGGTCTGGGGCCAACGTCCTGACTTTC. Full variable domain (outside the CDR3, taken from reference TRBV7-3 and TRBJ2-6): GAGVSQTPSNKVTEKGKYVELRCDPISGHTALYWYRQSLGQGPEFLIYFQGTGAADDSGLPNDRFFAVRPEGSVSTLKIQRTERGDSAVYLCASSLADSGSGANVLTFGAGSRLTVL.